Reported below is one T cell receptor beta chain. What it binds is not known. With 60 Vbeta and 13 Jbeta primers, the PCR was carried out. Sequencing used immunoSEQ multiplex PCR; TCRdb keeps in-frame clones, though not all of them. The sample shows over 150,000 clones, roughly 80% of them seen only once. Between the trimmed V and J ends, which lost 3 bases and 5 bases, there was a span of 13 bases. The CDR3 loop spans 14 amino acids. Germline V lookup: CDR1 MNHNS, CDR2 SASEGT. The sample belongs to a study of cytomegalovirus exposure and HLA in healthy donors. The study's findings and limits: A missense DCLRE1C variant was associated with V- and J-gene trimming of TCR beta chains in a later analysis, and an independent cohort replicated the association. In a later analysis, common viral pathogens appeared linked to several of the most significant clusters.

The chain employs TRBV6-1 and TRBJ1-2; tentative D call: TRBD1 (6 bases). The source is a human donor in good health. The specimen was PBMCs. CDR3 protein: CASSDWGPQYGYTF. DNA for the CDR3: TGTGCCAGCAGTGATTGGGGGCCCCAATATGGCTACACCTTC.